The T cell receptor (beta chain) under discussion was sequenced for a study of CD8+ T cells in alopecia areata. The authors extracted RNA and reverse transcribed it into cDNA as the sequencing template. Libraries were prepared by immunoSEQ multiplex PCR; TCRdb keeps only in-frame clonotypes and omits some of them. The top ten hold 4% to 5% of the sample, which has 200,000 to 250,000 clones, over 60% seen once. Treatment specified: oral pan-JAK inhibitor, 5-10 mg twice daily. The CDR3 has 13 residues. Germline V gene sequence: CDR1 LGHNA, CDR2 YSLEER. The V gene lost 1 base and the J gene lost 8 bases, with 11 bases spanning the gap.

The sequence came from a human donor with alopecia areata. Sequenced material: CD4+ T cells sorted from blood, taken at week 4, from a patient treated with tofacitinib. This rearrangement joins TRBV4-3 to TRBJ1-2, with unresolved D. This chain's CDR3 is CASSQGLMGGYTF. The CDR3 region has the DNA TGCGCCAGCAGCCAAGGCCTTATGGGGGGCTACACCTTC.